These 27 T cell receptor beta chains were sequenced from one sample in a study of OX40 agonist ivuxolimab in advanced cancers. Libraries were prepared by immunoSEQ multiplex PCR; TCRdb keeps only in-frame clonotypes and omits some of them. This table has around 84,000 clones, around 90% appearing once. Sequencing used CD4+ or CD8+ T cells sorted from blood, obtained in a trial of the OX40 agonist ivuxolimab. The receptors here all came from an adult with an advanced solid tumor such as melanoma, head and neck, liver or kidney cancer.

The chain employs TRBV5-1 and TRBJ1-2; maybe TRBD1 (5 bases). The CDR3 runs 18 residues. V shed 4 bases and J shed 0 bases, with 22 bases lying between them. CDR1 and CDR2 from the germline V gene are SGHRS and YFSETQ. CDR3 loop: CASSQDRDGPPANYGYTF. The CDR3 coding sequence is TGCGCCAGCAGCCAGGACCGGGACGGGCCTCCAGCTAACTATGGCTACACCTTC.

This clone was found once. This chain joins TRBV5-1 and TRBJ1-3; D unresolved. The V gene lost 0 bases and the J gene lost 0 bases, with 13 bases spanning the gap. The CDR3 contains 17 residues. Germline CDR1 and CDR2: SGHRS and YFSETQ. CDR3 in DNA: TGCGCCAGCAGCTTGGAAGGGAACGGTAACTCTGGAAACACCATATATTTT. Its protein product is CASSLEGNGNSGNTIYF.

The rearrangement joins TRBV6-1 to TRBJ1-1; D gene unclear. Trimming took off 2 bases at V and 10 bases at J, with 5 bases between the two ends. The germline gives CDR1 MNHNS, CDR2 SASEGT. The length of the CDR3 is 10 residues. The CDR3 region is CASSEWGAFF. In nucleotides, the CDR3 is TGTGCCAGCAGTGAATGGGGAGCTTTCTTT.

This clone was counted once. The chain joins TRBV6-1 to TRBJ2-2; D possibly corresponds to TRBD2 (5 bases). V was shortened by 11 bases and J by 3 bases, with 10 bases between the two germline ends. Germline V gene sequence: CDR1 MNHNS, CDR2 SASEGT. There are 12 residues in the CDR3. The CDR3 sequence is CAARGYTGELFF. The DNA of the CDR3 is TGTGCCGCGCGAGGGTACACCGGGGAGCTGTTTTTT.

The chain couples TRBV5-1 to TRBJ2-7, with TRBD2 matching 9 bases. CDR1 is SGHRS and CDR2 is YFSETQ in the germline V gene. Losses at the gene ends were 3 bases for V and 0 bases for J; bases not matched to a gene: 4. This CDR3 comprises 15 residues. The CDR3 sequence is CASSSRAGGSYEQYF. In DNA form, the CDR3 reads TGCGCCAGCAGCTCCAGAGCGGGGGGCTCCTACGAGCAGTACTTC.

The chain has TRBV2 and TRBJ2-1; TRBD2 matches 8 bases. The V gene's germline CDR1 is SNHLY and CDR2 FYNNEI. The CDR3 sequence is 16 residues long. The ends lost 5 bases at V and 5 bases at J; junction bases unmatched: 11. The DNA for the CDR3 is TGTGCCAGCAGTTCGCAAGCGGGAGTTGGCGACAATGAGCAGTTCTTC. Its translation: CASSSQAGVGDNEQFF.

The chain carries TRBV18 and TRBJ2-1; weak D call: TRBD1 (5 bases). The CDR3 spans 12 residues. V was pared by 5 bases and J by 12 bases, with 14 bases between. Looked up from germline, CDR1 is KGHSH and CDR2 is LQKENI. CDR3 in amino acids: CASSSIQGAQFF. CDR3 sequence (DNA): TGTGCCAGCTCATCTATCCAGGGTGCGCAGTTCTTC.

This sequence joins TRBV4-2 and TRBJ1-3; D is undetermined. This CDR3 region has 16 residues. CDR1 and CDR2 from the germline V gene are LGHNA and YNFKEQ. The ends were cut back, 4 bases at V and 0 bases at J, with 13 bases in the middle. The CDR3 spells CASSPTLLGSGNTIYF. CDR3 DNA: TGTGCCAGCAGCCCCACCCTCCTGGGCTCTGGAAACACCATATATTTT.

The chain recombines TRBV14 with TRBJ2-6; the D is unclear. The V gene lost 5 bases and the J gene lost 1 base, with 9 bases spanning the gap. Germline lookup yields CDR1 SGHDN and CDR2 FVKESK. This CDR3 contains 15 residues. CDR3 protein: CASSDLLSGANVLTF. The CDR3, as DNA: TGTGCCAGCAGCGACTTATTATCTGGGGCCAACGTCCTGACTTTC.

DNA of the CDR3: TGTGCCAGCAGTTACTCGATGGATTTCTATGAAAAACTGTTTTTT. Its translation: CASSYSMDFYEKLFF. The chain recombines TRBV6-5 with TRBJ1-4; D gene uncertain. The CDR3 has 15 amino acids. Looked up from germline, CDR1 is MNHEY and CDR2 is SVGAGI. Between the trimmed V and J ends, which lost 0 bases and 6 bases, there was a span of 11 bases.

V and J are TRBV21-1 and TRBJ1-5. TRBV21-1 is labeled a pseudogene. CDR3 length: 16 residues. DNA of the CDR3: TGTGCCAGCACCAAGGGACCGACTCTTACCTGTCAGCCCCAGCATTTT. Translation gives CASTKGPTLTCQPQHF.

The V gene is TRBV5-1, the J gene TRBJ2-7; D may be TRBD2 (6 bases). The V and J ends lost 0 bases and 3 bases respectively, with 13 bases between them. The CDR3 extends over 15 amino acids. From germline, CDR1 is SGHRS and CDR2 YFSETQ. The CDR3 DNA reads as TGCGCCAGCAGCTTGGACCAGGGAGGTATCTACGAGCAGTACTTC. It yields the protein CASSLDQGGIYEQYF. Together with reference TRBV5-1 and TRBJ2-7, the CDR3 gives the full variable domain: KAGVTQTPRYLIKTRGQQVTLSCSPISGHRSVSWYQQTPGQGLQFLFEYFSETQRNKGNFPGRFSGRQFSNSRSEMNVSTLELGDSALYLCASSLDQGGIYEQYFGPGTRLTVT.

The genes are TRBV19 and TRBJ2-3; D is ambiguous. V was pared by 5 bases and J by 0 bases, with 9 bases between. The CDR3 contains 14 residues. Germline V lookup: CDR1 LNHDA, CDR2 SQIVND (reference sequence). The CDR3 here is CASSLPLSTDTQYF. The CDR3 region has the DNA TGTGCCAGTAGTCTACCGTTAAGCACAGATACGCAGTATTTT.

This clone was seen once. The chain links TRBV5-1 to TRBJ2-3; possibly TRBD1 for D (6 bases). This CDR3 comprises 14 residues. Germline CDR1 reads SGHRS; CDR2 reads YFSETQ. The V and J ends lost 1 base and 2 bases respectively, with 8 bases between them. The CDR3 DNA reads TGCGCCAGCAGCTTGAGGGGGACCACAGATACGCAGTATTTT. Translating gives CASSLRGTTDTQYF.

The chain is built from TRBV7-9 and TRBJ1-1; D perhaps matches TRBD1 (5 bases). With 6 bases removed from V and 2 bases from J, the gap between germline ends came to 16 bases. Per the germline V gene, CDR1 is SEHNR and CDR2 is FQNEAQ (reference sequence). This CDR3 is 15 amino acids long. The CDR3 nucleotides read TGTGCCAGCAGACTATTGGGACGGGTAAACACTGAAGCTTTCTTT. Protein product: CASRLLGRVNTEAFF.

This clone came up a few times. The chain links TRBV20-1 to TRBJ1-2; no firm D call. Germline CDR1 DFQATT, CDR2 SNEGSKA (reference sequence). V lost 3 bases and J lost 7, with 9 bases in between. This CDR3 region has 11 residues. CDR3 region: CSASSGFGYTF. DNA for the CDR3: TGCAGTGCTAGTTCAGGCTTTGGCTACACCTTC.

The J gene is TRBJ2-2, the V gene TRBV14, with 14 bases fitting TRBD2. CDR1 and CDR2 (germline): SGHDN, FVKESK. This CDR3 contains 20 residues. Unmatched junction bases numbered 9, after V lost 0 bases and J lost 3 bases. The CDR3 reads CASSQDRVTSGRAHTGELFF. DNA of the CDR3: TGTGCCAGCAGCCAAGATCGAGTGACTAGCGGGAGGGCCCACACCGGGGAGCTGTTTTTT.

The table lists this clone with a few counts. The rearrangement links TRBV28 to TRBJ1-5; TRBD1 agrees at 8 bases. Losses at the gene ends were 5 bases for V and 0 bases for J; bases not matched to a gene: 6. CDR1 is MDHEN and CDR2 is SYDVKM in the germline V gene. The CDR3 has 16 residues. The CDR3 loop reads CASSRTGIYSNQPQHF. Here the CDR3 DNA reads TGTGCCAGCAGTCGGACAGGGATATATAGCAATCAGCCCCAGCATTTT.

The chain carries TRBV29-1 and TRBJ1-2; D is unclear. The CDR3 loop spans 13 amino acids. Trimming pared 4 bases from V and 4 bases from J, leaving 13 bases between. The germline CDR1 and CDR2 sequences are SQVTM and ANQGSEA. DNA of the CDR3: TGCAGCGTTGCCCCCCTTATGGCCTATGGCTACACCTTC. This translates into CSVAPLMAYGYTF.

The CDR3 loop is CASSPLQGLLGNQPQHF. CDR3 bases: TGTGCCAGCAGCCCACTACAGGGTCTTTTAGGTAATCAGCCCCAGCATTTT. The rearrangement links TRBV28 to TRBJ1-5; D is perhaps TRBD1 (6 bases). CDR3 length: 17 residues. Germline assignment: CDR1 MDHEN and CDR2 SYDVKM. Trimming took 6 bases from V and 4 from J, leaving 22 bases between them.

This chain uses TRBV7-2 with TRBJ2-2; 9 bases line up with TRBD1. Trimming cost V 5 bases and J 5 bases; bases outside gene matches: 6. Per the germline V gene, CDR1 is SGHTA and CDR2 is FQGNSA. The CDR3 totals 15 residues. The CDR3 region has the DNA TGTGCCAGCAGCCCTCACAGGGGGCGTACCGGGGAGCTGTTTTTT. Translated, it gives CASSPHRGRTGELFF.

This clone was picked up one time. The chain couples TRBV30 to TRBJ2-7, with unresolved D. The germline gives CDR1 GTSNPN, CDR2 SVGIG (reference sequence). Between the trimmed V and J ends, which lost 2 bases and 2 bases, there was a span of 7 bases. The CDR3 has 12 residues. The CDR3 here is CAWSPETYEQYF. The CDR3 nucleotides read TGTGCCTGGAGTCCGGAAACCTACGAGCAGTACTTC. The full variable domain, rest sourced from reference TRBV30 and TRBJ2-7, is SQTIHQWPATLVQPVGSPLSLECTVEGTSNPNLYWYRQAAGRGLQLLFYSVGIGQISSEVPQNLSASRPQDRQFILSSKKLLLSDSGFYLCAWSPETYEQYFGPGTRLTVT.

The chain joins TRBV5-1 to TRBJ2-1; 11 bases agree with TRBD2. V was clipped by 0 bases and J by 2 bases; unmatched bases: 7. Germline V gene sequence: CDR1 SGHRS, CDR2 YFSETQ. The CDR3 length is 18 residues. CDR3 bases: TGCGCCAGCAGCTTGGAGCTAGCGGGGGGCGGGCCCTACAATGAGCAGTTCTTC. This translates into CASSLELAGGGPYNEQFF.

The CDR3 reads CASSSSGGGYEQYF. CDR3 DNA sequence: TGTGCCAGTAGTAGCTCGGGGGGCGGATACGAGCAGTACTTC. V gene TRBV19 combines with J gene TRBJ2-7; D is perhaps TRBD2 (7 bases). Germline assignment: CDR1 LNHDA and CDR2 SQIVND (reference sequence). The CDR3 sequence is 14 residues long. The germline V and J ends were trimmed by 4 bases and 4 bases, with 14 bases remaining between them.

This chain connects TRBV11-2 to TRBJ2-3; no clear D. The CDR3 consists of 13 residues. Germline V gives CDR1 SGHAT, CDR2 FQNNGV. V gave up 4 bases and J gave up 6 bases, with 11 bases separating them. The CDR3 coding sequence is TGTGCCAGCAGCTCCCTAATTAGTGATACGCAGTATTTT. Protein product: CASSSLISDTQYF.

This clone was detected only a few times. The chain links TRBV5-4 to TRBJ1-2; no clear D. The CDR3 consists of 16 residues. V was cut by 4 bases and J by 2 bases, with 18 bases left in between. Germline values: CDR1 SGHNT, CDR2 YYREEE (reference sequence). CDR3 protein: CASSSLGGNVNYGYTF. DNA of the CDR3: TGTGCCAGCAGCAGTCTTGGCGGGAATGTAAACTATGGCTACACCTTC.

For the CDR3, the DNA is TGTGCCAGCAGCGTGGAACTAGACTCGGGGTCACCCCTCCACTTT. This encodes CASSVELDSGSPLHF. This chain links TRBV9 with TRBJ1-6; D not resolved. This CDR3 contains 15 residues. Trimming left V 2 bases short and J 10 bases short, with 16 bases between. Per germline, CDR1 SGDLS and CDR2 YYNGEE.